The subject of this entry is one T cell receptor (beta chain). TCRdb reanalysed the 5' RACE reads using MiXCR and keeps one entry per CDR3 protein. Seen here are nearly 60,000 distinct CDR3 sequences, approximately 11% observed once, and the top ten hold more than 7.5%. This record comes from a study of early T cells in non-severe SARS-CoV-2 infection. Germline CDR1 and CDR2: SGHAT and FQNNGV. The CDR3 sequence is 12 residues long. With 5 bases removed from V and 4 bases from J, the gap between germline ends came to 6 bases. V usage is TRBV11-2 and J usage is TRBJ1-3; D unresolved. The sample was whole blood. The clonotype originates from an adult who was a healthcare worker with PCR-confirmed SARS-CoV-2 infection or an uninfected control (not recorded which). The DNA of the CDR3 is TGTGCCAGCAGCGATAGGGGAAACACCATATATTTT. This sequence encodes CASSDRGNTIYF.